This entry lists 18 T cell receptor beta chains sequenced from one sample in a study of blood T cell repertoires in COVID-19. Repertoires were generated with immunoSEQ multiplex PCR, while TCRdb's copy carries only in-frame clones and drops some. The profile shows 45,000 to 55,000 clones, 86% of them singletons. The material sequenced was peripheral blood. The receptor set was obtained from a human donor in a cohort sampled during active COVID-19.

As for this clone: Other nucleotide sequences in the sample specify the same CDR3. The J gene is TRBJ1-2, the V gene TRBV5-4; 8 bases agree with TRBD1. This CDR3 is 13 amino acids long. J lost 4 bases, V lost 3 bases, and 2 bases had no gene match. Germline CDR1 and CDR2: SGHNT and YYREEE (reference sequence). The CDR3: CASSSQGVYGYTF. The CDR3 DNA is TGTGCCAGCAGCTCACAGGGGGTCTATGGCTACACCTTC.

This sequence joins TRBV19 and TRBJ1-2, with D possibly matching TRBD1 (5 bases). The V end was cut by 1 base, the J end by 2 bases, with 11 bases between. CDR1 is LNHDA, CDR2 SQIVND, per germline (reference sequence). The CDR3 loop spans 15 amino acids. The DNA for the CDR3 is TGTGCCAGTAGTATAGGACAGCAACGGAACTATGGCTACACCTTC. Translated: CASSIGQQRNYGYTF.

This chain connects TRBV2 to TRBJ2-2; D call uncertain. This CDR3 is built from 15 residues. Germline V lookup: CDR1 SNHLY, CDR2 FYNNEI. With 3 bases removed from V and 1 base from J, the gap between germline ends came to 9 bases. The DNA of the CDR3 is TGTGCCAGCAGTGAGTTGGCGGTGAACACCGGGGAGCTGTTTTTT. Protein product: CASSELAVNTGELFF.

The gene calls are TRBV7-9 and TRBJ2-2; 8 bases line up with TRBD1. V shed 5 bases, J shed 2 bases, and the junction held 10 bases outside the gene matches. The CDR3 is made up of 17 amino acids. From germline, CDR1 is SEHNR and CDR2 FQNEAQ (reference sequence). The CDR3 nucleotides are TGTGCCAGCAGCGCGTTGGGGACAGGTATTAACACCGGGGAGCTGTTTTTT. Translated, it gives CASSALGTGINTGELFF.

V is TRBV7-3 and J is TRBJ1-6, with a weak D call TRBD1 (6 bases). Germline loops: CDR1 SGHTA, CDR2 FQGTGA. Trimming took off 2 bases at V and 7 bases at J, with 15 bases between the two ends. This CDR3 has 16 amino acids. In DNA, the CDR3 is TGTGCCAGCAGCTTATCCGGGGCAGGGACAAATTCACCCCTCCACTTT. It specifies CASSLSGAGTNSPLHF.

V usage is TRBV5-1 and J usage is TRBJ2-1, with D unresolved. The CDR3 has 13 amino acids. CDR1 is SGHRS, CDR2 YFSETQ, per germline. Trimming removed 3 bases at V and 10 bases at J, with 14 bases between. The CDR3 nucleotides read TGCGCCAGCAGCTCCGTAACGATCGAGGAGCAGTTCTTC. Amino acid sequence: CASSSVTIEEQFF.

The V call is TRBV4-1, the J call TRBJ2-3; 8 nucleotides line up with TRBD1. The V gene's germline CDR1 is MGHRA and CDR2 YSYEKL. The CDR3 has 17 residues. The junction had 11 bases not matched to a gene; V was cut back by 3 bases and J by 3 bases. This CDR3 reads CASSQSSTGDVTDTQYF. The CDR3 bases are TGCGCCAGCAGCCAGTCGTCGACAGGGGATGTTACAGATACGCAGTATTTT.

The chain couples TRBV12-3 or TRBV12-4 to TRBJ2-7; D perhaps matches TRBD2 (5 bases). CDR3 length equals 13 residues. Trimming removed 1 base at V and 6 bases at J, with 10 bases between. The CDR3 DNA reads as TGTGCCAGCAGTTTAGGGGGAGTTTCCGAGCAGTACTTC. Its protein product is CASSLGGVSEQYF.

J is TRBJ2-7 and V is TRBV3-1 (or the pseudogene TRBV3-2); TRBD2 matches at 12 bases. Germline V gives CDR1 LGHDT, CDR2 YNNKEL (reference sequence). V dropped 4 bases and J dropped 7; count of bases not matched to a gene: 8. This CDR3 has 15 residues. This CDR3 is CASSLRLAGDQEQYF. The CDR3, as DNA: TGTGCCAGCAGCCTTCGACTAGCGGGAGATCAGGAGCAGTACTTC.

The chain recombines TRBV10-2 with TRBJ1-6, with TRBD1 matching 8 bases. Trimming at V came to 3 bases and at J to 3 bases, leaving 7 bases not matched to a gene. CDR1 is WSHSY and CDR2 is SAAADI in the germline V gene. The CDR3 extends over 17 amino acids. DNA for the CDR3: TGCGCCAGCAGTGAACCCCAGGGGGCTAGCTATAATTCACCCCTCCACTTT. Its translation: CASSEPQGASYNSPLHF.

This clone was seen only once. The chain carries TRBV29-1 and TRBJ2-1; 7 bases are shared with TRBD1. Germline V CDR1 and CDR2: SQVTM, ANQGSEA. V lost 7 bases, J lost 3 bases, and 6 bases stayed unmatched. This CDR3 comprises 13 residues. DNA of the CDR3: TGCAGCGCCTCGACAGGGAGCTACAATGAGCAGTTCTTC. Translated: CSASTGSYNEQFF.

The genes are TRBV4-1 and TRBJ1-3, with a possible D match to TRBD1 (6 bases). CDR1 is MGHRA and CDR2 is YSYEKL in the germline V gene. The CDR3 is made up of 16 amino acids. V lost 4 bases to trimming and J lost 0 bases, with 13 bases between them. This CDR3 is CASSRGQLFSGNTIYF. The CDR3 region has the DNA TGCGCCAGCAGCCGCGGACAGCTCTTCTCTGGAAACACCATATATTTT.

V gene TRBV18 combines with J gene TRBJ2-2; 14 bases map to TRBD2. This CDR3 has 18 residues. Losses at the gene ends were 6 bases for V and 2 bases for J; bases not matched to a gene: 8. Germline assignment: CDR1 KGHSH and CDR2 LQKENI. The CDR3 nucleotides are TGTGCCAGCTCGAAGGCGGGACTAGCGGGGGTCAACACCGGGGAGCTGTTTTTT. This translates into CASSKAGLAGVNTGELFF.

The sample holds one count of this clone. J is TRBJ1-2 and V is TRBV12-3 or TRBV12-4; D uncertain. Trimming removed 2 bases at V and 7 bases at J, with 11 bases between. The CDR3 spans 13 residues. In DNA, the CDR3 is TGTGCCAGCAGTTTACGGGATTTAGGTGGCTACACCTTC. This codes for CASSLRDLGGYTF.

CDR3 coding DNA: TGTGCCAGCAAGGACAGGGGAAAAGATGAAAAACTGTTTTTT. As protein: CASKDRGKDEKLFF. The chain joins TRBV6-5 to TRBJ1-4; 9 bases agree with TRBD1. The CDR3 has 14 residues. V shed 7 bases, J shed 6 bases, and the junction held 6 bases outside the gene matches. The germline gives CDR1 MNHEY, CDR2 SVGAGI.

V is TRBV3-1 (or the pseudogene TRBV3-2) and J is TRBJ1-2, with D perhaps TRBD1 (6 bases). CDR3 length: 15 amino acids. Germline CDR1 LGHDT, CDR2 YNNKEL (reference sequence). Trimming took off 4 bases at V and 6 bases at J, with 18 bases between the two ends. Written as DNA, the CDR3 is TGTGCCAGCAGCCTTACCCCAGGGGAAGAGAATGGCTACACCTTC. Translating gives CASSLTPGEENGYTF.

This clone has just one count. This chain links TRBV3-1 (or the pseudogene TRBV3-2) with TRBJ2-3, with 10 bases matching TRBD2. The germline gives CDR1 LGHDT, CDR2 YNNKEL (reference sequence). The CDR3 contains 16 residues. V lost 3 bases, J lost 6 bases, and 9 bases stayed unmatched. The DNA of the CDR3 is TGTGCCAGCAGCCAGGGACAAGCGGGAGGGATCGATACGCAGTATTTT. Translating it yields CASSQGQAGGIDTQYF.

This sequence joins TRBV28 and TRBJ2-3; no clear D gene. The V and J ends lost 0 bases and 0 bases respectively, with 7 bases between them. The CDR3 is 15 residues long. Germline assignment: CDR1 MDHEN and CDR2 SYDVKM. The CDR3 nucleotides read TGTGCCAGCAGTTTATGGACATATAGCACAGATACGCAGTATTTT. Its translation is CASSLWTYSTDTQYF.